The T cell receptor beta chain under discussion was sequenced for a study of blood T cell repertoires in COVID-19. As handled by the study authors: Amplification of reference gene primers provided the estimated nucleated cell counts. TCRdb's table, derived via immunoSEQ multiplex PCR, lists solely in-frame clones and lacks some. The V and J calls and clone size come from that table; D and trimming were worked out from the DNA. The sample gives 110,000 to 150,000 clones, about 84% of which show up once; 6% to 7.5% is in the top ten. Germline V gene lookup returns CDR1 LNHDA and CDR2 SQIVND (reference sequence). The CDR3 has 14 amino acids. V lost 5 bases and J lost 5, with 15 bases in between.

The sequenced material came from peripheral blood. J is TRBJ2-5 and V is TRBV19, with D tentatively TRBD1 (5 bases). The sequence was obtained from a human donor in a cohort sampled during active COVID-19. The CDR3 DNA is TGTGCCAGTAGTTCCAGCGCAGGGAAGGAGACCCAGTACTTC. Its protein product is CASSSSAGKETQYF.